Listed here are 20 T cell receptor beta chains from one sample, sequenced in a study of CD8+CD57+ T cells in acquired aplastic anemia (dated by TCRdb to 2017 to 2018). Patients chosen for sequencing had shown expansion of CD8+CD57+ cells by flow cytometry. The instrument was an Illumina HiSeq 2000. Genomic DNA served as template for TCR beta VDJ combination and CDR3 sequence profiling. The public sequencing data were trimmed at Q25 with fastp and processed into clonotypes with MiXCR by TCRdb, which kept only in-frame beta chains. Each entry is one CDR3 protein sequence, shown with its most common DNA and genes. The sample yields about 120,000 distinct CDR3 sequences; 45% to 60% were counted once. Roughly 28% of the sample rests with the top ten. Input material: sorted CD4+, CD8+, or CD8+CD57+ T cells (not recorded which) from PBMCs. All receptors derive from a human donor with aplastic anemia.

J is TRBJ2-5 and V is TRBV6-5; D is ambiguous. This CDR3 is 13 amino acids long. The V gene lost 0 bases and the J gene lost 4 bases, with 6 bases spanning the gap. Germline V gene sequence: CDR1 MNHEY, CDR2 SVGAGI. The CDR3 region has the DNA TGTGCCAGCAGTTACTCGACGGGAGAGACCCAGTACTTC. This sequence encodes CASSYSTGETQYF.

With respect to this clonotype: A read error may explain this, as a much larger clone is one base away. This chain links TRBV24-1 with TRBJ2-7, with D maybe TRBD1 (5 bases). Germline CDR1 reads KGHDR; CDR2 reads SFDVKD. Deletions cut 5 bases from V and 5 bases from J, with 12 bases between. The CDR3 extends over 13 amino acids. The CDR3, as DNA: TGTGCCACCAGTGCAGGGTGGTTCCACGAGCAGTACTTC. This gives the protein CATSAGWFHEQYF.

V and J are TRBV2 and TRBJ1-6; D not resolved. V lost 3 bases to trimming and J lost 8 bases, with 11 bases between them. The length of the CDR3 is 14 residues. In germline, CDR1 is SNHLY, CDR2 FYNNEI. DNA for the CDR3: TGTGCCAGCAGTGAGAGGAGGGTTGATTCACCCCTCCACTTT. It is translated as CASSERRVDSPLHF.

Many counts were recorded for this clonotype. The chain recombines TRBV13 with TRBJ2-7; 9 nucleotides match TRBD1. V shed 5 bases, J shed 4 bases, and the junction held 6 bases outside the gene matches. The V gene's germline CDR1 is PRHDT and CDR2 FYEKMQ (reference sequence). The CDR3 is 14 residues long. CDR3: CASSPGQGQYEQYF. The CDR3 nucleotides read TGTGCCAGCAGCCCAGGACAGGGGCAATACGAGCAGTACTTC.

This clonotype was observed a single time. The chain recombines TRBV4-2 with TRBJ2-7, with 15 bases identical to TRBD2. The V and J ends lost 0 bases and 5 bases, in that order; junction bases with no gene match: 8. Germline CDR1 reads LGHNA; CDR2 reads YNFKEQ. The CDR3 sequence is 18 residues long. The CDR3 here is CASSQERGLAGGRNEQYF. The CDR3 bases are TGTGCCAGCAGCCAAGAGCGTGGACTAGCGGGGGGGCGTAACGAGCAGTACTTC.

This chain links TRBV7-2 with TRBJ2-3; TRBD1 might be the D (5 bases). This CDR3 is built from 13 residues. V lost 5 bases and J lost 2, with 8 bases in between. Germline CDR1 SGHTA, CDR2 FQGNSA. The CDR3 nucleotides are TGTGCCAGCAGCCGACAGATCACAGATACGCAGTATTTT. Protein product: CASSRQITDTQYF.

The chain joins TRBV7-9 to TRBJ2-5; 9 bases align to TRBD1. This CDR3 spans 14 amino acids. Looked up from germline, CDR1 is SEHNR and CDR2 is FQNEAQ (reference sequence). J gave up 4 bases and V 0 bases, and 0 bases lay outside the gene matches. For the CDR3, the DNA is TGTGCCAGCAGCTTAGCGACAGGGGGAGAGACCCAGTACTTC. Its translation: CASSLATGGETQYF. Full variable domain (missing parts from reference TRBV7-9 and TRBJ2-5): DTGVSQNPRHKITKRGQNVTFRCDPISEHNRLYWYRQTLGQGPEFLTYFQNEAQLEKSRLLSDRFSAERPKGSFSTLEIQRTEQGDSAMYLCASSLATGGETQYFGPGTRLLVL.

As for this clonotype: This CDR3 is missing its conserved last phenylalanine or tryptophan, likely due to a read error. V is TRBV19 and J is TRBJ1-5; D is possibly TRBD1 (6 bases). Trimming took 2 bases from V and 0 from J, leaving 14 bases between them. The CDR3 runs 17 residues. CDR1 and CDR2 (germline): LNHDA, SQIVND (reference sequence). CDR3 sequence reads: CASSIRAGDYSNQPQHL. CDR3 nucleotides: TGTGCCAGTAGTATACGGGCAGGGGATTATAGCAATCAGCCCCAGCATCTT.

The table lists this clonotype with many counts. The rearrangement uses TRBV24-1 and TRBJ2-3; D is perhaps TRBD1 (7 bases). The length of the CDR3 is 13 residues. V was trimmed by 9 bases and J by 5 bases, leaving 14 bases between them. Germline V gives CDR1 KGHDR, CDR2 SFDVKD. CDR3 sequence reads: CATGGGGGDTQYF. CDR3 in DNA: TGTGCCACCGGTGGAGGGGGCGGAGATACGCAGTATTTT.

The CDR3 spells CSAITRQGRGIYGYTF. In DNA, the CDR3 is TGCAGCGCTATAACCCGACAGGGTAGGGGAATCTATGGCTACACCTTC. V and J are TRBV29-1 and TRBJ1-2; TRBD1 matches at 7 bases. From germline, CDR1 is SQVTM and CDR2 ANQGSEA. V lost 7 bases, J lost 4 bases, and 18 bases stayed unmatched. This CDR3 spans 16 amino acids.

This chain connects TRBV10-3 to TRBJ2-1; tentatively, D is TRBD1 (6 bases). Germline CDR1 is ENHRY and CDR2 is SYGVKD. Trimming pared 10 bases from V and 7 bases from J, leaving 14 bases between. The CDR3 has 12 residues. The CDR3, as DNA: TGTGCCACCAACCAAGGGGGTAATGAGCAGTTCTTC. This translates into CATNQGGNEQFF.

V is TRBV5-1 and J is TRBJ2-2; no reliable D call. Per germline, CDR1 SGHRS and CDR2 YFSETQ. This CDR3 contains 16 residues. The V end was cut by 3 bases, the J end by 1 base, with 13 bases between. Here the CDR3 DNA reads TGCGCCAGCAGCTCTTTCTGGGCAGTGAACACCGGGGAGCTGTTTTTT. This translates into CASSSFWAVNTGELFF.

DNA for the CDR3: TGTGCCAGCAGCCAGGGACAGGGAAGGGGTTCACCCCTCCACTTT. It encodes CASSQGQGRGSPLHF. The chain employs TRBV11-3 and TRBJ1-6, with 9 bases aligning to TRBD1. CDR3 length: 15 amino acids. The germline gives CDR1 SGHNT, CDR2 YENEEA. Trimming at V came to 5 bases and at J to 9 bases, leaving 8 bases not matched to a gene.

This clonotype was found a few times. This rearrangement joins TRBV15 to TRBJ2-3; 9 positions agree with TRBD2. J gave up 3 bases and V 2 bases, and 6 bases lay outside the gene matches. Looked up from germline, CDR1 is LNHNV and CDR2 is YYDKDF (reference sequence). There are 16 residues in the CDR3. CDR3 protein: CATSRQRTSATDTQYF. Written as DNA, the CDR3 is TGTGCCACCAGCAGACAACGGACTAGCGCGACAGATACGCAGTATTTT.

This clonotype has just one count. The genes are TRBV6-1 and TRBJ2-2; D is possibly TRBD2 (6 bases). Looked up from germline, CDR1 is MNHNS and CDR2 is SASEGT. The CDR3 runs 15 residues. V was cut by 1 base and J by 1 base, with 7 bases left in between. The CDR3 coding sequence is TGTGCCAGCAGTGAAGAAGCGGGGAACACCGGGGAGCTGTTTTTT. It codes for CASSEEAGNTGELFF.

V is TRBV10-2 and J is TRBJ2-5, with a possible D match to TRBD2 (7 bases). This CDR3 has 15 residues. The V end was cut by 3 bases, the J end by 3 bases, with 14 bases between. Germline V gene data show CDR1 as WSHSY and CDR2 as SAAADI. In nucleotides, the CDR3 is TGCGCCAGCAGTGAAGGGGGGGCGGTCGAAGAGACCCAGTACTTC. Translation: CASSEGGAVEETQYF.

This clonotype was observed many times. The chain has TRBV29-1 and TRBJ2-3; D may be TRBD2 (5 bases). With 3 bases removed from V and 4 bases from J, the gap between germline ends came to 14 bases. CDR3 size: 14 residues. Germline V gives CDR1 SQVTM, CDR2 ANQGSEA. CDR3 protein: CSVDEGKGADTQYF. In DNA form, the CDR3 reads TGCAGCGTTGACGAGGGAAAAGGTGCAGATACGCAGTATTTT.

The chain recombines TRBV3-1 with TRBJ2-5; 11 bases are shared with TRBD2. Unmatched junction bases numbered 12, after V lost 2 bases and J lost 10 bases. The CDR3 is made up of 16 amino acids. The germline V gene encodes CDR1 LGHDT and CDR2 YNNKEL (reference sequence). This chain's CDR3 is CASSQPTSGTRGIQYF. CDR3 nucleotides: TGTGCCAGCAGCCAACCGACTAGCGGGACCCGGGGGATCCAGTACTTC.

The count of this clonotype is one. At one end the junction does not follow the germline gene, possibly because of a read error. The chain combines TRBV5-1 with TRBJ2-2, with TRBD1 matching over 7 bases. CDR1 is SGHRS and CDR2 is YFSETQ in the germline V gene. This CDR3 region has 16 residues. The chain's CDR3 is CASSLADRAGAGKLFF. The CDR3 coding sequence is TGCGCCAGCAGCTTGGCAGACAGGGCCGGCGCCGGAAAGCTATTTTTT.

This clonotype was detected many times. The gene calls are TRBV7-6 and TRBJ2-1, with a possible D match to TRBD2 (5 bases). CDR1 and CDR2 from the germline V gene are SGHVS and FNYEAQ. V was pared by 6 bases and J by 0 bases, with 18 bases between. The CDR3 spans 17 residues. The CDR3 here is CASSPRGSSPSYNEQFF. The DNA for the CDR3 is TGTGCCAGCAGTCCGCGAGGGTCGAGTCCCTCCTACAATGAGCAGTTCTTC.